The next 6 T cell receptor beta chains were all read from a single sample in a study of type 1 regulatory T cells. Using its own MiXCR run on the reads, TCRdb lists one record per CDR3 protein. The sample lists approximately 97,000 distinct CDR3 sequences, roughly 28% occurring once. The specimen was CD4+ T cells, either the whole sample or a sorted fraction (not recorded which). These receptors were obtained from a human donor in good health.

This clonotype was detected only a few times. CDR3 loop: CASSPNTYGYTF. The CDR3 bases are TGTGCCAGCAGCCCTAACACCTATGGCTACACCTTC. This chain connects TRBV7-9 to TRBJ1-2, with D unclear. Germline V lookup: CDR1 SEHNR, CDR2 FQNEAQ (reference sequence). The V end lost 5 bases, the J end lost 4 bases, and 8 bases lay between the germline ends. CDR3 size: 12 residues.

The chain is built from TRBV29-1 and TRBJ2-3; 9 positions match TRBD2. V lost 4 bases, J lost 0 bases, and 2 bases stayed unmatched. CDR1 SQVTM and CDR2 ANQGSEA come from the germline V gene. This CDR3 contains 14 residues. The CDR3 coding sequence is TGCAGCGTTGGTCTAGCGGGAAGCACAGATACGCAGTATTTT. This encodes CSVGLAGSTDTQYF.

V is TRBV11-1 and J is TRBJ2-5, with D perhaps TRBD1 (6 bases). CDR3 length: 14 residues. Germline V CDR1 and CDR2: SGHAT, FQDESV (reference sequence). Between the trimmed V and J ends, which lost 3 bases and 2 bases, there was a span of 10 bases. The CDR3 sequence is CASSFNRVQETQYF. CDR3 DNA sequence: TGTGCCAGCAGCTTCAACAGGGTGCAAGAGACCCAGTACTTC.

V and J are TRBV20-1 and TRBJ2-5; D is unclear. The CDR3 has 14 amino acids. V lost 3 bases, J lost 7 bases, and 18 bases lay in between. The germline gives CDR1 DFQATT, CDR2 SNEGSKA (reference sequence). CDR3 DNA sequence: TGCAGTGCTAGTAATCTCGGGCTAGTAGGGACCCAGTACTTC. It is translated as CSASNLGLVGTQYF.

Only a few counts were recorded for this clonotype. The chain links TRBV12-3 or TRBV12-4 to TRBJ2-7; 8 nucleotides align to TRBD1. The V segment lost 8 bases and the J segment 2 bases; nucleotides outside the gene matches: 8. The CDR3 consists of 14 residues. This CDR3 is CASGTGTGAYEQYF. For the CDR3, the DNA is TGTGCCAGCGGAACCGGGACAGGTGCCTACGAGCAGTACTTC.

This clonotype turned up a few times. This sequence joins TRBV4-1 and TRBJ2-3; no clear D. Trimming pared 0 bases from V and 5 bases from J, leaving 21 bases between. The V gene's germline CDR1 is MGHRA and CDR2 YSYEKL. This CDR3 comprises 18 residues. CDR3 DNA: TGCGCCAGCAGCCAAGAAGCGAGGACCCCAACAACGGAAGATACGCAGTATTTT. The encoded protein is CASSQEARTPTTEDTQYF.